This entry lists 4 T cell receptor beta chains sequenced from one sample in a study of T-cell memory formation after mild COVID-19. TCRdb processed the 5' RACE reads anew with MiXCR; each CDR3 protein has one entry. The sample lists around 340,000 distinct CDR3 sequences, about 13% seen once, with about 20% in the top ten. Sequencing used PBMCs or a T cell subset sorted from them (not recorded which). These receptors were obtained from a man aged 18 to 30 who had mild COVID-19 (a few samples of this study predate the infection). Cell type and time point are not known.

This clonotype was counted only a few times. The chain links TRBV24-1 to TRBJ2-1; 7 bases map to TRBD1. The length of the CDR3 is 14 residues. V lost 3 bases to trimming and J lost 5 bases; unmatched junction nucleotides: 3. Germline CDR1 KGHDR, CDR2 SFDVKD. The CDR3 sequence: CATSDAGTDNEQFF. Here the CDR3 DNA reads TGTGCCACCAGTGATGCCGGGACAGACAATGAGCAGTTCTTC.

This clonotype was picked up a small number of times. This sequence joins TRBV7-8 and TRBJ1-2; possible D gene TRBD1, 5 bases. CDR1 SGHVS and CDR2 FQNEAQ come from the germline V gene. The CDR3 has 13 amino acids. V was shortened by 4 bases and J by 8 bases, with 14 bases between the two germline ends. CDR3 nucleotide sequence: TGTGCCAGCAGCTCACCGGGACGGTACGGCTACACCTTC. Protein: CASSSPGRYGYTF.

This chain connects TRBV10-3 to TRBJ1-6, with D unclear. Germline V gene data show CDR1 as ENHRY and CDR2 as SYGVKD. The CDR3 sequence is 14 residues long. The germline V and J ends were trimmed by 7 bases and 5 bases, with 12 bases remaining between them. CDR3 sequence: CAINGEQDNSPLHF. The CDR3 region has the DNA TGTGCCATCAATGGGGAACAAGATAATTCACCCCTCCACTTT.

This sequence joins TRBV27 and TRBJ2-7; 10 bases agree with TRBD1. V gave up 3 bases and J gave up 2 bases; unmatched junction bases: 10. The length of the CDR3 is 17 residues. The germline CDR1 and CDR2 sequences are MNHEY and SMNVEV (reference sequence). The CDR3 region is CASSFRLGQGVTYEQYV. In nucleotides, the CDR3 is TGTGCCAGCAGTTTCCGGCTTGGACAGGGGGTAACCTACGAGCAGTACGTC.